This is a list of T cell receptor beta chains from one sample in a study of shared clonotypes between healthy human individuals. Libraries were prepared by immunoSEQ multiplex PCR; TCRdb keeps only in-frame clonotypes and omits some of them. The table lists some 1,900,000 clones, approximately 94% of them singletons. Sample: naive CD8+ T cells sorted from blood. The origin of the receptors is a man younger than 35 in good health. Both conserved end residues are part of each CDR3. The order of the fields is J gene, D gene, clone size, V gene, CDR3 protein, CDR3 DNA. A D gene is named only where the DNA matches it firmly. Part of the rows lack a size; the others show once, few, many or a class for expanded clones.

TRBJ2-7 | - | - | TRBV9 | CASSVGLGGYEQYF | TGTGCCAGCAGCGTAGGTCTAGGCGGCTACGAGCAGTACTTC
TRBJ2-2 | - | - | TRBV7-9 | CASSLSKGDTNTGELFF | TGTGCCAGCAGCTTATCTAAGGGGGATACGAACACCGGGGAGCTGTTTTTT
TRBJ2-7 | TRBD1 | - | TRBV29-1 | CSVERGQGYEQYF | TGCAGCGTTGAAAGGGGACAGGGCTACGAGCAGTACTTC
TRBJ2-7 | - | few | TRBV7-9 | CASSLGSDEQYF | TGTGCCAGCAGCTTAGGTAGCGACGAGCAGTACTTC
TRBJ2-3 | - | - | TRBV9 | CASSAEADTQYF | TGTGCCAGCAGCGCCGAGGCAGATACGCAGTATTTT
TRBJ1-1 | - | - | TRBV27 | CASSLEPLSGEAFF | TGTGCCAGCAGTTTGGAGCCCTTATCGGGTGAAGCTTTCTTT
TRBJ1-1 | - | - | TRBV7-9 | CASSLAGQEEAFF | TGTGCCAGCAGCTTAGCGGGGCAGGAGGAAGCTTTCTTT
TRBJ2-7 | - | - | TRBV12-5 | CASGWTVGRSYEQYF | TGTGCTAGTGGTTGGACAGTGGGCAGGTCCTACGAGCAGTACTTC
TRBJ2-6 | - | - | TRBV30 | CAWSIGQGANVLTF | TGTGCCTGGAGTATCGGACAGGGGGCCAACGTCCTGACTTTC
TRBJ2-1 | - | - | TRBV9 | CASSVEEHSYNEQFF | TGTGCCAGCAGCGTAGAGGAGCACTCCTACAATGAGCAGTTCTTC
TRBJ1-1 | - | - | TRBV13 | CASSLRGVLNTEAFF | TGTGCCAGCAGCCTACGGGGGGTCCTTAACACTGAAGCTTTCTTT
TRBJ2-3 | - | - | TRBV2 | CASSEGDTQYF | TGTGCCAGCAGTGAAGGAGATACGCAGTATTTT
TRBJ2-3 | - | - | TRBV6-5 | CASSYLGADTDTQYF | TGTGCCAGCAGTTACCTCGGAGCGGACACAGATACGCAGTATTTT
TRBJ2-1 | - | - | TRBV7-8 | CASSLDYNEQFF | TGTGCCAGCAGCTTGGACTACAATGAGCAGTTCTTC
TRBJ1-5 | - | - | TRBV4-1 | CASSQDKNQPQHF | TGCGCCAGCAGCCAAGATAAGAATCAGCCCCAGCATTTT